This TCR beta chain appears in the sequencing data of a study of type 1 regulatory T cells. Turning to the study itself: T-allo10 is an in vitro-generated, Tr1-enriched CD4 T cell product specific for alloantigen.

This clonotype was seen at least ten times. Its antigen is unidentified. V lost 3 bases and J lost 7; bases outside the gene matches: 8. The CDR3 sequence is 15 residues long. CDR1 and CDR2 (germline): MNHEY, SVGAGI. Study-level results: Compared with non-Tr1 cells, Tr1 cells showed a narrower TCR repertoire.

TCRdb re-derived calls from the reads in MiXCR, one entry per CDR3 protein. The sample lists about 42,000 distinct CDR3 sequences, about 12% occurring once. The specimen was cultured non-Tr1 T cells, either the whole culture or a sorted T cell fraction (not recorded which). The rearrangement joins TRBV6-5 to TRBJ2-2; 7 bases line up with TRBD2. The TCR sequence derives from a human donor in good health. The CDR3 here is CASSYSAGASGELFF. The CDR3 region has the DNA TGTGCCAGCAGTTATTCGGCGGGAGCGAGCGGGGAGCTGTTTTTT.